This entry features one T cell receptor beta chain sequence. Its antigen is still unknown. Base qualities are missing; no much larger clone stands one base away. The trial excluded patients who had a history of autoimmune disease or who were on systemic immunosuppression. Peripheral blood for TCR sequencing was collected from all dose cohorts at baseline, on cycle 4 day 1, and on cycle 7 day 1. The samples were drawn from a first-in-human, open-label, multicenter phase I dose-escalation trial of ivuxolimab. Adults with locally advanced or metastatic head and neck squamous cell, hepatocellular, melanoma or renal cell carcinoma were enrolled in the trial. Before TCR sequencing, CD4+ T cells and CD8+ T cells from peripheral blood were sorted into separate populations. To sequence the TCRbeta CDR3 region, genomic DNA was isolated from the sorted cells. TCRbeta CDR3 regions were sequenced using the immunoSEQ Assay. TCRdb retrieved this table from immuneACCESS and kept in-frame rearrangements only. Not all clones are present; in checked studies, unresolved V genes account for under half, and no reason is known for the remainder. The sample table contains around 74,000 clones; only one count was recorded for approximately 83% of them. The ten largest clones represent roughly 0.62% of the sample.

This sample is drawn from a study of OX40 agonist ivuxolimab in advanced cancers. Study-wide context: Ivuxolimab, which targeted the costimulatory receptor OX40 (CD134), was an agonistic, fully human IgG2 monoclonal antibody. Patients were allowed to have had prior anti-PD-1, anti-PD-L1 or anti-CTLA-4 therapy, and around 40% of the dose-escalation patients had previously received checkpoint inhibitors. Of the approximately 50 patients in dose escalation, about 20 had hepatocellular carcinoma, some 15 had melanoma, 9 had renal cell carcinoma and 9 had head and neck cancer. The monotherapy dose-escalation portion (N of about 52 patients) of the phase I ivuxolimab trial is reported in the paper. In the dose-escalation cohort, approximately 80% of patients were male, and the mean age was 60 years with a range of 23 to 79. The point of sequencing TCRbeta in the periphery was to test whether ivuxolimab changed TCR sequence diversity and drove clonal T-cell expansion. Intravenous ivuxolimab was administered to patients every 2 weeks at six dose levels: 0.01, 0.1, 0.3, 1.5, 3 and 10 mg/kg. Partial responses occurred in three dose-escalation patients, of whom one had hepatocellular carcinoma and two had cutaneous melanoma.

Broader findings and caveats from the paper: Clonal expansion of both CD4+ and CD8+ blood T cells was observed from baseline to week 6 at doses 0.1 to 3.0 mg/kg. In the 0.1-3.0 mg/kg groups, partial responders were among the patients with the lowest normalized peripheral clonal expansion, particularly in CD8+ T cells. After ivuxolimab, CD8+ T cells had more expanded clones than CD4+ T cells on average. Antigen specificity was not determined for the clonally expanded peripheral T cells. Low levels of normalized T-cell clonal expansion were also seen in some patients who did not respond.

Sequences SNHLY (CDR1) and FYNNEI (CDR2) are obtained from the germline V gene. There are 16 amino acids in the CDR3, from cysteine to phenylalanine inclusive. The kept DNA is CDR3 alone, 48 bases in frame from the first base. Between the V and J ends, shortened by 3 bases and 6 bases respectively, the junction contains 15 bases. This clonotype originated in an adult with an advanced solid tumor such as melanoma, head and neck, liver or kidney cancer. The chain was built from TRBV2 and TRBJ1-6, with TRBD1 tentatively as D gene (6 bases match). Sequencing used CD4+ or CD8+ T cells sorted from blood, obtained in a trial of the OX40 agonist ivuxolimab. In nucleotide form, the sequence is TGTGCCAGCAGTGAGCGACAGGTGGAGACTAATTCACCCCTCCACTTT. It codes for CASSERQVETNSPLHF.